Listed below are T cell receptor beta chains from one sample, sequenced in a study of CD8 T cells in ankylosing spondylitis. MiXCR was run by TCRdb on the 5' RACE reads, yielding one entry per CDR3 protein. The table records roughly 60,000 distinct CDR3 sequences, about 6% of them present only once. The sequenced sample consisted of synovial fluid, either unsorted or a sorted T cell fraction (not recorded which). The receptors shown here come from a male donor with ankylosing spondylitis. Each CDR3 is given with its conserved first and last residue. Each record gives: V gene, J gene, CDR3 protein.

V: TRBV5-1; J: TRBJ1-5; CDR3: CASSLEPGHQPQHF
V: TRBV6-1; J: TRBJ1-3; CDR3: CATRDPSGNTIYF
V: TRBV2; J: TRBJ1-6; CDR3: CASSGGEVRSSPLHF
V: TRBV6-5; J: TRBJ2-1; CDR3: CASSSYLIGTGEQFF
V: TRBV7-3; J: TRBJ2-3; CDR3: CASSVTGSSASADTQYF
V: TRBV7-2; J: TRBJ2-7; CDR3: CASSLQGQDEQYF
V: TRBV28; J: TRBJ1-2; CDR3: CASSPPSGQAVYGYTF
V: TRBV9; J: TRBJ1-3; CDR3: CASSVAGFISGNTIYF
V: TRBV20-1; J: TRBJ2-7; CDR3: CSARGDSGAYEQYF
V: TRBV20-1; J: TRBJ1-4; CDR3: CSAPIGSRNEKLFF
V: TRBV15; J: TRBJ1-1; CDR3: CATSRDWTVSTEAFF
V: TRBV28; J: TRBJ2-7; CDR3: CASRREVTYEQYF
V: TRBV20-1; J: TRBJ2-6; CDR3: CSARGGGIGSGANVLTF
V: TRBV6-2/TRBV6-3; J: TRBJ2-7; CDR3: CASTPTHRSSYEQYF
V: TRBV7-2; J: TRBJ2-7; CDR3: CASSFQGGAGSYEQYF
V: TRBV5-1; J: TRBJ2-7; CDR3: CASTARDRTYEQYF
V: TRBV7-8; J: TRBJ2-7; CDR3: CASSLPGREQYF
V: TRBV10-3; J: TRBJ2-6; CDR3: CAISPWEDSGANVLTF
V: TRBV5-1; J: TRBJ1-2; CDR3: CASSKGGDSYGYTF
V: TRBV20-1; J: TRBJ2-1; CDR3: CSAWNLAGDFNEQFF
V: TRBV28; J: TRBJ2-2; CDR3: CASSFLAGNTGELFF
V: TRBV6-5; J: TRBJ2-5; CDR3: CASSPGLKTQYF
V: TRBV9; J: TRBJ2-1; CDR3: CASSVSGSPSYNEQFF
V: TRBV12-3/TRBV12-4; J: TRBJ1-5; CDR3: CASSFRGHSNQPQHF